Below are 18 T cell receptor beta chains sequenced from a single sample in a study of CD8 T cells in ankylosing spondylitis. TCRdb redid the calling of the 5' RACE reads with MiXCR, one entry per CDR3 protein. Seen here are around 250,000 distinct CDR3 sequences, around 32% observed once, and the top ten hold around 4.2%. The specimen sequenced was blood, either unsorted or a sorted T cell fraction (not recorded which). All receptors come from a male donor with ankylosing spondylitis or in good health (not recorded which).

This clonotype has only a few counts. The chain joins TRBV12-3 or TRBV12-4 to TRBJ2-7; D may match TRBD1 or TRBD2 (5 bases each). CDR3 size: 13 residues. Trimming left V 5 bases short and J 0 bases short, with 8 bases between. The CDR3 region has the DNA TGTGCCAGCAGTCTCGGGGCCTCCTACGAGCAGTACTTC. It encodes CASSLGASYEQYF.

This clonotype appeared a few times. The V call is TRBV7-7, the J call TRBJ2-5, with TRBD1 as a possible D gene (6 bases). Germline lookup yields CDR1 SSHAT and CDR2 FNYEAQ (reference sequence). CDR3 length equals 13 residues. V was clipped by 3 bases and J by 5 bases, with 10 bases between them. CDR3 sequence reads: CASSFYRAETQYF. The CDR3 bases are TGTGCCAGCAGCTTCTACAGGGCGGAGACCCAGTACTTC.

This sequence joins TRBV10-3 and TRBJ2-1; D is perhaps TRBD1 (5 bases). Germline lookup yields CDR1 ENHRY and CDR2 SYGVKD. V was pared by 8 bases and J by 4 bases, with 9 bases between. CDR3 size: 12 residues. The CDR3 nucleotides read TGTGCCATCGGGGCGAGGTACAATGAGCAGTTCTTC. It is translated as CAIGARYNEQFF.

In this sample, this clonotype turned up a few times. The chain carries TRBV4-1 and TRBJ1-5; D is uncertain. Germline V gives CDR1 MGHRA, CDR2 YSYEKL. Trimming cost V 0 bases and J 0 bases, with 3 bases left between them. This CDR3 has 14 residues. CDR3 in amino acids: CASSQDTSNQPQHF. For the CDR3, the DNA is TGCGCCAGCAGCCAAGATACTAGCAATCAGCCCCAGCATTTT.

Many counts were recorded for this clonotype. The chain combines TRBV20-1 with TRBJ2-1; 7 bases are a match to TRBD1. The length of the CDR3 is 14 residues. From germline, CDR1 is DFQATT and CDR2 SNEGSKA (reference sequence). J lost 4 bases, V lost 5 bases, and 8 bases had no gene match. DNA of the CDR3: TGCAGTGCTCCCCGGGACAGAATATACAATGAGCAGTTCTTC. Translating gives CSAPRDRIYNEQFF.

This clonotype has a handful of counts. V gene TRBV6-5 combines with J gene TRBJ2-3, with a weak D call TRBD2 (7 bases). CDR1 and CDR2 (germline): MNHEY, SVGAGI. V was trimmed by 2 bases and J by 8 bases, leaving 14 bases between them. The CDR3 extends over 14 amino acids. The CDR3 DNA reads TGTGCCAGCAGTTACGAGGGGGGGCTCAGTACGCAGTATTTT. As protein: CASSYEGGLSTQYF.

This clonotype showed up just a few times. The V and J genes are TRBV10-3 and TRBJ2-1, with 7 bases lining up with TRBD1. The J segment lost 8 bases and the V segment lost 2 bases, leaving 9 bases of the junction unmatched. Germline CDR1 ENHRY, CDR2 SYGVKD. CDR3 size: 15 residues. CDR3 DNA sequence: TGTGCCATCAGTGAGGGGCCGAGGGGGCACGATGAGCAGTTCTTC. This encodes CAISEGPRGHDEQFF.

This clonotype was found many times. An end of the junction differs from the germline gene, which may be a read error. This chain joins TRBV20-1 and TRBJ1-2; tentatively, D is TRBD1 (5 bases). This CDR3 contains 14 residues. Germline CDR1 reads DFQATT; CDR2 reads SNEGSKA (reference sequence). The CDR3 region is CSVCRDGGNSGYTF. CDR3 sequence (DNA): TGCAGTGTTTGCCGGGACGGGGGGAACTCTGGCTACACCTTC.

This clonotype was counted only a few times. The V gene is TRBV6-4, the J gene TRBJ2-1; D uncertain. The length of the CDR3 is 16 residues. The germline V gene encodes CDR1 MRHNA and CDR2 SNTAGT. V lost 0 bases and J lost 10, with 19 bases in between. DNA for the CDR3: TGTGCCAGCAGTGACTCTCAGACTGCCTCGACTTCGGAGCAGTTCTTC. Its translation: CASSDSQTASTSEQFF.

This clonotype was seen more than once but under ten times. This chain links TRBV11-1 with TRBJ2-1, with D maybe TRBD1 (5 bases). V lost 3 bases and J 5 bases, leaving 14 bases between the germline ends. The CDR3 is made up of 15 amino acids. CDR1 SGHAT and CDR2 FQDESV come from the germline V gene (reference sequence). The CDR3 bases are TGTGCCAGCAGCTTGAGTGACAGACAAAACAATGAGCAGTTCTTC. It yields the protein CASSLSDRQNNEQFF.

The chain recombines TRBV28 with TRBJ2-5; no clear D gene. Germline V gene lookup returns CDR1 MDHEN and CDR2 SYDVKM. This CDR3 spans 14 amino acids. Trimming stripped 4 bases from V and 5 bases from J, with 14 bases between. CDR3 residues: CASSWAETSETQYF. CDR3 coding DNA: TGTGCCAGCAGTTGGGCAGAGACTTCGGAGACCCAGTACTTC.

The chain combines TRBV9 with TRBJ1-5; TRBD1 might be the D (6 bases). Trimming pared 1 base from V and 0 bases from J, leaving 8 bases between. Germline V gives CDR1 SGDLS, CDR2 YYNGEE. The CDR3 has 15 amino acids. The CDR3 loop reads CASSVYRDSNQPQHF. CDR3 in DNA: TGTGCCAGCAGCGTATACAGGGATAGCAATCAGCCCCAGCATTTT.

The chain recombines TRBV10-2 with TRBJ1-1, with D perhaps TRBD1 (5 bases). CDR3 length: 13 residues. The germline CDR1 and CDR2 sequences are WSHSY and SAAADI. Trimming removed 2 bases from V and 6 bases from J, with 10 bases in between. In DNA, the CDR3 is TGCGCCAGCAGTGAGGGGACTGTAGCTGAAGCTTTCTTT. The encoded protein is CASSEGTVAEAFF.

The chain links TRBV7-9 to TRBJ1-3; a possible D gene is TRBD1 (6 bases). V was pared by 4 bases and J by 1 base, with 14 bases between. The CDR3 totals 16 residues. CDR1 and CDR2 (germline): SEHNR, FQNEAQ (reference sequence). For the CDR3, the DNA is TGTGCCAGCAGCTCCGCAGGGGTGCCTTCTGGAAACACCATATATTTT. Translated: CASSSAGVPSGNTIYF.

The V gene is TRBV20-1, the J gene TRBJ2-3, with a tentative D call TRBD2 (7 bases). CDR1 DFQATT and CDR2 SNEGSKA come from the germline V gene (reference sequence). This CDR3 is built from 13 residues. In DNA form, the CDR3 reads TGCAGCGTCTGGGAGGGGGGGCCGGTTACGCAGTATTTT. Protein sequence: CSVWEGGPVTQYF.

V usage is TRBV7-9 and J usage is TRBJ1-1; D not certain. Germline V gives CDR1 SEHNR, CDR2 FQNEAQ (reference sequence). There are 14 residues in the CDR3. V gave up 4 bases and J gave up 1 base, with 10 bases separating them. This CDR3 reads CASSSFRANTEAFF. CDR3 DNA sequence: TGTGCCAGCAGCTCCTTTAGAGCGAACACTGAAGCTTTCTTT.

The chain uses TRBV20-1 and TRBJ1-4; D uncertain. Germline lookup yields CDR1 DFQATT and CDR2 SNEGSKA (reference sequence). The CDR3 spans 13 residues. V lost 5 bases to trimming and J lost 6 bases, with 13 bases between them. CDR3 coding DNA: TGCAGTGCTTCTTGGGGTGGAGATGAAAAACTGTTTTTT. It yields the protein CSASWGGDEKLFF.

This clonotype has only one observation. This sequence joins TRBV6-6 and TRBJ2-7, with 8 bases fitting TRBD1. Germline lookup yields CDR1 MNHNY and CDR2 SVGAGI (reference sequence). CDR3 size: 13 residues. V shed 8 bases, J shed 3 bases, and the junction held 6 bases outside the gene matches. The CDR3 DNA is TGTGCCAGCCTTCATGGGACAGGCTACGAGCAGTACTTC. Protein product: CASLHGTGYEQYF.